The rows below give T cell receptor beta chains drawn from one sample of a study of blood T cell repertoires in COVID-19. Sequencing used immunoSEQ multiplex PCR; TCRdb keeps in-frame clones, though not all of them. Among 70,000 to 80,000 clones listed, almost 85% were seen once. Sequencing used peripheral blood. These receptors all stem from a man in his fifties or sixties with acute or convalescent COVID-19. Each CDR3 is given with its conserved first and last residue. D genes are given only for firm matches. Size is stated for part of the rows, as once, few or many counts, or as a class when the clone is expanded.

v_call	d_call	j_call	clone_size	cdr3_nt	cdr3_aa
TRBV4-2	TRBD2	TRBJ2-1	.	TGTGCCAGCACCAGGAATTTAGGACTAGCGGATTACAATGAGCAGTTCTTC	CASTRNLGLADYNEQFF
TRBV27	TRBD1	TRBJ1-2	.	TGTGCCAGCAGTTTCGGGACAGGGGGTAGGGGCTACACCTTC	CASSFGTGGRGYTF
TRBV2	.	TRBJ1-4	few	TGTGCCAGCAGCGCGGATGAAAAACTGTTTTTT	CASSADEKLFF
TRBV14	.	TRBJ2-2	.	TGTGCCAGCAGCCAAGACCTAGGGGTTGCGGGGCTCGGGGAGCTGTTTTTT	CASSQDLGVAGLGELFF
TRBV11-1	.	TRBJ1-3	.	TGTGCCAGCAGCACGACCACCGGGAACACCATATATTTT	CASSTTTGNTIYF
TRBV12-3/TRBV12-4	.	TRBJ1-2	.	TGTGCCAGCAGTCCCTCGCCAGGCTATGGCTACACCTTC	CASSPSPGYGYTF
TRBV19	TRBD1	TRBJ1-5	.	TGTGCCAGTAGTATAGATCTCTACAGGGGGCAAGGCAATCAGCCCCAGCATTTT	CASSIDLYRGQGNQPQHF
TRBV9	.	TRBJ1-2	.	TGTGCCAGCAGCGGCCGACAGTCTAACTATGGCTACACCTTC	CASSGRQSNYGYTF
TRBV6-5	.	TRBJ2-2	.	TGTGCCAGCAGTTACGACCGGACAGACAACACCGGGGAGCTGTTTTTT	CASSYDRTDNTGELFF
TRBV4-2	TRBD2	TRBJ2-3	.	TGTGCCAGCAGCCAAGGGGGTAGCGGGGGGTTAGGAGATACGCAGTATTTT	CASSQGGSGGLGDTQYF
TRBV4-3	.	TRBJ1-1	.	TGCGCCAGCAGCCTCCACACCGCTCGTGATGAAGCTTTCTTT	CASSLHTARDEAFF
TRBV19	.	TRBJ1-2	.	TGTGCCAGTAGTATCGGACAGCTATATGGCTACACCTTC	CASSIGQLYGYTF
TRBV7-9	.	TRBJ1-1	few	TGTGCCAGCAGCTGGGGCCGTAACACTGAAGCTTTCTTT	CASSWGRNTEAFF
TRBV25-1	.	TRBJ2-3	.	TGTGCCAGCACGCTCGGGGGTGACGGCACAGATACGCAGTATTTT	CASTLGGDGTDTQYF
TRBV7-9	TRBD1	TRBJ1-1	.	TGTGCCAGCAGCTTACGGTCTCCGGGACAGGGAAAAATAGGCACTGAAGCTTTCTTT	CASSLRSPGQGKIGTEAFF
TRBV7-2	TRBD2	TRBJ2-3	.	TGTGCCAGCAGCCCCCAGACTAGCTTTGAGACTACGCAGTATTTT	CASSPQTSFETTQYF
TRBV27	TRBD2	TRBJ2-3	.	TGTGCCAGCAGTTTAATGGGACTAGCCTCAGATACGCAGTATTTT	CASSLMGLASDTQYF
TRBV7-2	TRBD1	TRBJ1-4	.	TGTGCCAGCAGTCTAGACAGGGGGCTGGGTAAACTGTTTTTT	CASSLDRGLGKLFF
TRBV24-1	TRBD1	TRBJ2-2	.	TGTGCCACCAGTGATAGTCAGGGGGACACCGGGGAGCTGTTTTTT	CATSDSQGDTGELFF
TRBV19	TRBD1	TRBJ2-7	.	TGTGCCAGTAGTATGGGGACAGCCTCCTACGAGCAGTACTTC	CASSMGTASYEQYF
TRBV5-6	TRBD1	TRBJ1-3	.	TGTGCCAGCAGCCATCAGGGGGACATGGGTCCTGGAAACACCATATATTTT	CASSHQGDMGPGNTIYF
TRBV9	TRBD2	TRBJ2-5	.	TGTGCCAGCAGCGCGGGGGGGGGCTCGGAGACCCAGTACTTC	CASSAGGGSETQYF
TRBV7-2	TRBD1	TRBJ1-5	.	TGTGCCAGCAGCCACACAGGGGGGAATCAGCCCCAGCATTTT	CASSHTGGNQPQHF
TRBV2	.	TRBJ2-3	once	TGTGCCACCCGAGGAGGCACAGATACGCAGTATTTT	CATRGGTDTQYF
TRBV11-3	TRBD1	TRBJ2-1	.	TGTGCCAGCAGCTTAGAGGGGACAGGTCACAATGAGCAGTTCTTC	CASSLEGTGHNEQFF
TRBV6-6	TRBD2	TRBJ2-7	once	TGTGCCAGCACCCCGGGAGGGGCCTTACACGAGCAGTACTTC	CASTPGGALHEQYF
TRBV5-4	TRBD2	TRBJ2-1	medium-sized	TGTGCCAGCAGCTTGGCCGGGACTAGCGGGGAGCAGTTCTTC	CASSLAGTSGEQFF
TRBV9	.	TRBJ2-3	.	TGTGCCAGCAGCGTAGGGGACTCACGGGGCACAGATACGCAGTATTTT	CASSVGDSRGTDTQYF
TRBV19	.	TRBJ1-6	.	TGTGCCAGTAGTGGGGGGGTGCAGTCACCCCTCCACTTT	CASSGGVQSPLHF
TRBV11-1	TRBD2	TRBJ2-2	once	TGTGCCAGCAGCTTCACGGCGGGAGTTACCGGGGAGCTGTTTTTT	CASSFTAGVTGELFF
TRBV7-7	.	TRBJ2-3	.	TGTGCCAGCAGCTTAAGCGGCAAGGGAGATACGCAGTATTTT	CASSLSGKGDTQYF
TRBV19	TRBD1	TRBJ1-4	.	TGTGCCAGTAGCCATGACAGGGGGACTTTTGAAAAACTGTTTTTT	CASSHDRGTFEKLFF
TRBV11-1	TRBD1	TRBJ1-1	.	TGTGCCAGCAGCTCGTGCCCCGGGACAGGGGGCACTGAAGCTTTCTTT	CASSSCPGTGGTEAFF
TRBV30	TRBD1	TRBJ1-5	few	TGTGCCTGGAGTTCGCCGGGACAGACAAGCTCTAGCAATCAGCCCCAGCATTTT	CAWSSPGQTSSSNQPQHF
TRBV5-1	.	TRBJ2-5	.	TGCGCCAGCAGCTCCCGCGGAGGGCAAGAGACCCAGTACTTC	CASSSRGGQETQYF
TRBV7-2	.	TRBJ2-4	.	TGTGCCAGCAGCTTAGGGGGGCTAAGCATTCAGTACTTC	CASSLGGLSIQYF
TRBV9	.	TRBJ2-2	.	TGTGCCAGCAGCGTAGGTGGGCAGGTCTCGGCCGGGGAGCTGTTTTTT	CASSVGGQVSAGELFF
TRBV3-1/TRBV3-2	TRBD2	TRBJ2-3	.	TGTGCCAGCAGCCCGGGACTAGCGGGGGGCACAGATACGCAGTATTTT	CASSPGLAGGTDTQYF
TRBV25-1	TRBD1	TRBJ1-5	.	TGTGCCAGCAGTGAAGGACAGGGGGCTTGGCAGCCCCAGCATTTT	CASSEGQGAWQPQHF
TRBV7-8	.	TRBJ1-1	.	TGTGCCAGCAGCTTGGGGGAGGGCACTGAAGCTTTCTTT	CASSLGEGTEAFF